This T cell receptor beta chain derives from a study of cytomegalovirus exposure and HLA in healthy donors. PCR amplification relied on 60 Vbeta primers (plus 13 Jbeta primers). Measured with immunoSEQ multiplex PCR; TCRdb has only the in-frame clones, and not every one. The profile covers 130,000 or so clones, with 81% appearing a single time and 1.5% to 2% taken by the ten largest. This CDR3 is built from 14 residues. The germline V gene encodes CDR1 SGDLS and CDR2 YYNGEE. The sequence came from a man aged 35-49 years in good health and CMV-seronegative. The sequencing input was PBMCs. The chain employs TRBV9 and TRBJ2-5, with a tentative D call TRBD1 (5 bases). The DNA end is a closer match to TRBJ2-7, so the J assignment may be wrong. CDR3 residues: CASSADRPPYEQYF. The CDR3 bases are TGTGCCAGCAGCGCAGACAGACCTCCCTACGAGCAGTACTTC.